The sequence of this TCR beta chain was determined in a study of cytotoxic CD8 clonotypes in ibrutinib-treated CLL. The V end lost 1 base, the J end lost 6 bases, and 4 bases lay between the germline ends. Germline CDR1 is SGHTS and CDR2 is YDEGEE. The CDR3 length is 12 residues. Assay: immunoSEQ multiplex PCR; the TCRdb copy retains only in-frame clones and omits some. Found here are about 85,000 clones, roughly 80% of them singletons; the top ten hold roughly 4.8%. Remarks on this clone: Antigen unknown.

Study outcomes and limitations: The study found public clonotypes uncommon, contracting or stable on treatment.

This receptor was identified in a human donor with chronic lymphocytic leukemia. The chain uses TRBV5-8 and TRBJ2-2; D remains ambiguous. Sequenced material: PBMCs, taken after 12 months of ibrutinib treatment. CDR3 DNA: TGTGCCAGCAGCTTGTGGGCCGGGGAGCTGTTTTTT. Its translation is CASSLWAGELFF.